This T cell receptor beta chain was retrieved from a study of memory CD4+ T cells and cytomegalovirus serostatus. Findings of the study overall: Repertoires predicted CMV serostatus with median bootstrapped AUC of roughly 0.96.

Assay: immunoSEQ multiplex PCR; the TCRdb copy retains only in-frame clones and omits some. Of over 45,000 clones in the sample, 82% were seen once. This CDR3 spans 13 amino acids. Germline CDR1 is SEHNR and CDR2 is FQNEAQ (reference sequence). Trimming took 9 bases from V and 7 from J, leaving 16 bases between them. A note on this clone: No antigen is known for it.

Single viable CD3+CD4+CD8-CD45RO+ cells were sorted as the memory CD4+ T cells. Total CD4+ T cells were enriched by CD4 positive selection. This receptor was taken from an adult in good health and CMV-seronegative. Some clones in this sample may be carry-over from other donors' samples. The material sequenced was memory CD4+ T cells from blood. The rearrangement joins TRBV7-9 to TRBJ2-1; D is unclear. The DNA for the CDR3 is TGTGCCAGTGTCTTGGCCCGGTATAATGAGCAGTTCTTC. It specifies CASVLARYNEQFF.